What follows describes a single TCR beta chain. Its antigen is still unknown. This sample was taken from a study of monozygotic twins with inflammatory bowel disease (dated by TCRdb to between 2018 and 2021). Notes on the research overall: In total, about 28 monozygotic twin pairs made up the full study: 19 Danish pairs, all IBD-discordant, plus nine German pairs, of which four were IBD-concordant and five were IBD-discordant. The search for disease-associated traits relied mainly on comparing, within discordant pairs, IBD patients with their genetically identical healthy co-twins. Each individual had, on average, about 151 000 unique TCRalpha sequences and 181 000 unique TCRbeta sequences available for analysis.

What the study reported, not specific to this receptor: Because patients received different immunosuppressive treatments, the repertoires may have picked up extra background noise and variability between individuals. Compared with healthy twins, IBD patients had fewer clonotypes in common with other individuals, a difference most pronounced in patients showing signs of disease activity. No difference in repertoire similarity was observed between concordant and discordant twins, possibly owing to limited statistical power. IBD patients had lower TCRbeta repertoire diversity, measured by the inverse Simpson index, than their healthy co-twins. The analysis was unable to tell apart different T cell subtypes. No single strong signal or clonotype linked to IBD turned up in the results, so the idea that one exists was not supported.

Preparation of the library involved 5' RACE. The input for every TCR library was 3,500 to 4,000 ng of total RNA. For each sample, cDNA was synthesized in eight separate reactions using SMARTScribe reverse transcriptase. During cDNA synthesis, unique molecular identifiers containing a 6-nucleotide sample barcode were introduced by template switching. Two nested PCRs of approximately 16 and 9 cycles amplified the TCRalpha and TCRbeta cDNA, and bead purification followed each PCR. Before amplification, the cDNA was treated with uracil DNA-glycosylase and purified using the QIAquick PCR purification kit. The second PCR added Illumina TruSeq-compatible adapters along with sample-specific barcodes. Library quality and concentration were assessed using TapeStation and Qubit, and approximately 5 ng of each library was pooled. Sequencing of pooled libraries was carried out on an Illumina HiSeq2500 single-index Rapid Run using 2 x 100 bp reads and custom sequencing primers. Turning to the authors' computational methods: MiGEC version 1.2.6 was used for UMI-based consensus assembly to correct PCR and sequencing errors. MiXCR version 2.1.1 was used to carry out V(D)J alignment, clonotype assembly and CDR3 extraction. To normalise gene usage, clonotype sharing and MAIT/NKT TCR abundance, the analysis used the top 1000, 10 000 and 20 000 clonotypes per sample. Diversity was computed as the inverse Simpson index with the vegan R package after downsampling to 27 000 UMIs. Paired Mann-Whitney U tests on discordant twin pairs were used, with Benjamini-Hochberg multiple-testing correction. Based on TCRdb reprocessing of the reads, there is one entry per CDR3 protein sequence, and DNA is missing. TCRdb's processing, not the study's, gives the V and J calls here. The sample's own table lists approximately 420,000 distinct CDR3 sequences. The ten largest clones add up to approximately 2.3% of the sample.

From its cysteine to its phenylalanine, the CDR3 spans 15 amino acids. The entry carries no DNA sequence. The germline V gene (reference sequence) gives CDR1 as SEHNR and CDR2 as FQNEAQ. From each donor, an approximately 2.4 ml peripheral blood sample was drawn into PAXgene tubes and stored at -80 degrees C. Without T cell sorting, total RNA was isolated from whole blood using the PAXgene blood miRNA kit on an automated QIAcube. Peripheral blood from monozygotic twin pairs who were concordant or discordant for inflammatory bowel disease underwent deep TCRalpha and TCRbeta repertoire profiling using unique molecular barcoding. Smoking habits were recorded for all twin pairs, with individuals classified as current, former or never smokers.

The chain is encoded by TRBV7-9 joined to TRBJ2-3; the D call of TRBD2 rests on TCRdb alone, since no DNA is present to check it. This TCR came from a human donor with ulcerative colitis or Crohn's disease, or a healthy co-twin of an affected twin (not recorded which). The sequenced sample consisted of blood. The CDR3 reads CASSNRDLHTDTQYF.